This T cell receptor beta chain comes out of a study of PD-1 blockade in classical Hodgkin lymphoma. Note on this clone: Its specificity is unknown.

The time point denotes: cycle 4 day 1 (C4D1), after about 6 weeks of nivolumab. Every patient relapsed after autologous stem cell transplantation, and brentuximab vedotin exposure varied. Thawed PBMCs supplied CD8+ T cells via magnetic negative selection. Complete response, partial response or progressive disease constituted the best responses recorded. The length of the CDR3 is 14 residues. Trimming took off 0 bases at V and 0 bases at J, with 5 bases between the two ends. CDR1 and CDR2 (germline): LNHDA, SQIVND (reference sequence). Study conclusions and caveats: Before treatment, complete responders showed about the same diversity as newly diagnosed patients. Only CD4+ TCR diversity, not CD8+, had risen significantly by C4D1. At baseline, newly diagnosed patients reportedly showed less TCR diversity than healthy donors.

TCRdb's copy holds only in-frame clones and misses some; the assay was immunoSEQ multiplex PCR. The sample includes approximately 20,000 clones, 88% of them seen just once. The sequencing used CD8+ T cells from blood, collected before the fourth cycle of nivolumab. The gene calls are TRBV19 and TRBJ1-1, with a possible D match to TRBD1 (5 bases). This clonotype was sampled from a human donor with classical Hodgkin lymphoma. The CDR3 reads CASSIEGVNTEAFF. Written as DNA, the CDR3 is TGTGCCAGTAGTATAGAGGGGGTGAACACTGAAGCTTTCTTT.